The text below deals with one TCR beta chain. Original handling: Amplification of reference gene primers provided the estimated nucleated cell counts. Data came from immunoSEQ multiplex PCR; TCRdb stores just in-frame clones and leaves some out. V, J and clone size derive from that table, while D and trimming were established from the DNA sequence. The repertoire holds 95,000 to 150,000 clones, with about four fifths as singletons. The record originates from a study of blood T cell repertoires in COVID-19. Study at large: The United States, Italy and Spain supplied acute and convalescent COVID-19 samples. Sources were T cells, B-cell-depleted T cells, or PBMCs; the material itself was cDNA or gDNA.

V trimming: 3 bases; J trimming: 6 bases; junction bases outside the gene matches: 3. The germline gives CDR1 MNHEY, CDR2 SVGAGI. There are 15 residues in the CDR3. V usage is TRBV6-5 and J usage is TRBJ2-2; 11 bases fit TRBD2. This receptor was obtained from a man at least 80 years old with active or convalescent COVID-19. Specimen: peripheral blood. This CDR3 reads CASSYSGGAAGELFF. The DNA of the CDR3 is TGTGCCAGCAGTTATAGCGGGGGGGCCGCCGGGGAGCTGTTTTTT.